Sequencing of this T cell receptor beta chain was carried out in a study of beta chain features in type 1 diabetes. General study findings and limits: A moderate, significant TCRB CDR3 shortening appeared in type 1 diabetes across four CD4+ subsets.

The sample holds a few counts of this clone. Antigen: not known. The entirety of the isolated RNA underwent reverse transcription, so expressed TCRB transcripts were sequenced. Repertoires were generated with immunoSEQ multiplex PCR, while TCRdb's copy carries only in-frame clones and drops some. Of more than 200,000 clones listed, approximately 16% are singletons. CDR1 and CDR2 from the germline V gene are SNHLY and FYNNEI. The germline V and J ends were trimmed by 7 bases and 3 bases, with 10 bases remaining between them. The CDR3 extends over 12 amino acids. The chain links TRBV2 to TRBJ2-7, with D hard to call. The clonotype comes from a man between 25 and 39 years old with type 1 diabetes. The specimen sequenced was naive CD4+ T cells from blood. The CDR3 loop is CASTAGYYEQYF. CDR3 nucleotides: TGTGCCAGCACGGCAGGATACTACGAGCAGTACTTC.